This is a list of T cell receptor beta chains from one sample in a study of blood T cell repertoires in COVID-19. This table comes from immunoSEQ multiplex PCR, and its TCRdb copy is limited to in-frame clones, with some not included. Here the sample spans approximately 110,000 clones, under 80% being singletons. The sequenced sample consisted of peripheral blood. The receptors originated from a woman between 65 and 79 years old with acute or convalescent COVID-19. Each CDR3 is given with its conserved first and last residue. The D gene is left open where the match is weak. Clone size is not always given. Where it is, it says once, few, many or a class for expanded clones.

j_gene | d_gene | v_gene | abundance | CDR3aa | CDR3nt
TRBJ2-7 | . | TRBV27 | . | CASSLWGPGSSYEQYF | TGTGCCAGCAGTTTATGGGGGCCGGGATCTTCCTACGAGCAGTACTTC
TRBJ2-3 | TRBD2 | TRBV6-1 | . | CASSDGAGVADTQYF | TGTGCCAGCAGTGATGGAGCGGGGGTAGCAGATACGCAGTATTTT
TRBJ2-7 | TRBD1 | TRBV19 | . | CASSGLGIQGSHEQYF | TGTGCCAGTAGCGGACTTGGGATACAGGGGTCCCACGAGCAGTACTTC
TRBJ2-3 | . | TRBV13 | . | CASSNSLGADTQYF | TGTGCCAGCAGCAACTCCCTAGGGGCGGATACGCAGTATTTT
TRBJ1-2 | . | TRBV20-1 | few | CSASLQGTGGYTF | TGCAGTGCTAGTTTACAGGGCACGGGTGGCTACACCTTC
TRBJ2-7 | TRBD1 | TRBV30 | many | CAWSGGRDSVLYEQYF | TGTGCCTGGAGTGGGGGTCGGGACAGCGTGCTCTACGAGCAGTACTTC
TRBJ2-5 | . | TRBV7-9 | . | CASNLGGVGETQYF | TGTGCCAGCAATCTCGGGGGAGTGGGAGAGACCCAGTACTTC
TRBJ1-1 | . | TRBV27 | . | CASSLDNMNTEAFF | TGTGCCAGCTCCCTGGACAACATGAACACTGAAGCTTTCTTT
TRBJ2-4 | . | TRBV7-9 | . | CASSLAAGSLAKNIQYF | TGTGCCAGCAGCTTAGCGGCAGGGTCCTTAGCCAAAAACATTCAGTACTTC
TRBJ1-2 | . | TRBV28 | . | CASSLKVEGYGYTF | TGTGCCAGCAGTTTAAAGGTGGAGGGCTATGGCTACACCTTC
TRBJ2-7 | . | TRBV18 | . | CASSSQGGFYEQYF | TGTGCCAGCTCCTCCCAGGGGGGTTTCTACGAGCAGTACTTC
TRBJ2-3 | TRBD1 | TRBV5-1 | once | CASSPPQGFFTDTQYF | TGCGCCAGCAGTCCGCCACAGGGGTTTTTTACAGATACGCAGTATTTT
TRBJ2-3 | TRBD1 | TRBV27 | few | CASSPEGQGPDTQYF | TGTGCCAGCAGTCCCGAGGGACAGGGCCCAGATACGCAGTATTTT
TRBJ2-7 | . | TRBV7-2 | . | CASSLRDATGYEQYF | TGTGCCAGCAGCTTACGTGACGCGACAGGCTACGAGCAGTACTTC
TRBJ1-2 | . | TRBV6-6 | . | CASSPGLANGYTF | TGTGCCAGCTCACCGGGACTGGCAAATGGCTACACCTTC
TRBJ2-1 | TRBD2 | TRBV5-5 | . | CASSSGLANEQFF | TGTGCCAGCAGCTCCGGACTAGCCAATGAGCAGTTCTTC
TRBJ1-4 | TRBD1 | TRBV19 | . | CASSATGGGGEKLFF | TGTGCCAGTAGTGCGACAGGGGGTGGTGGTGAAAAACTGTTTTTT
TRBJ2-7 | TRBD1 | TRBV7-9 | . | CASSLEGQVGEQYF | TGTGCCAGCAGCTTAGAGGGACAGGTCGGCGAGCAGTACTTC
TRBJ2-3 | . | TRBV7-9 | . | CASSRLGDTDTQYF | TGTGCCAGCAGCCGTCTCGGTGACACAGATACGCAGTATTTT
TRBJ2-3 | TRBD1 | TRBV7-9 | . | CASIRDRGVTAQYF | TGTGCCAGCATCAGAGACAGGGGTGTTACCGCGCAGTATTTT
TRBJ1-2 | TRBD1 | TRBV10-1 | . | CASSGGQEYGYTF | TGCGCCAGCAGTGGCGGACAGGAGTATGGCTACACCTTC
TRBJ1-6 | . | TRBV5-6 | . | CASSLDRFGSPLHF | TGTGCCAGCAGCTTGGACAGGTTCGGGTCACCCCTCCACTTT
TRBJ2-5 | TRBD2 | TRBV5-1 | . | CASSLVGSGGSQETQYF | TGCGCCAGCAGCTTGGTCGGTAGCGGGGGCTCCCAAGAGACCCAGTACTTC
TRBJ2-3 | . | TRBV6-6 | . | CASSYNREDTQYF | TGTGCCAGCAGTTATAACAGGGAGGATACGCAGTATTTT
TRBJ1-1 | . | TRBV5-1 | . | CASSYAGGQNTEAFF | TGCGCCAGCAGCTATGCCGGGGGGCAGAACACTGAAGCTTTCTTT
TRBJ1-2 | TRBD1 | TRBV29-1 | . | CSVERDRGFDGYTF | TGCAGCGTTGAACGGGACAGGGGTTTCGACGGCTACACCTTC
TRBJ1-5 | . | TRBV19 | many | CASSLQGFNQPQHF | TGTGCCAGTAGTTTGCAGGGCTTCAATCAGCCCCAGCATTTT
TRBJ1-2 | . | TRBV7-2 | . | CASSTGTNIGYTF | TGTGCCAGCAGCACCGGGACTAACATCGGCTACACCTTC
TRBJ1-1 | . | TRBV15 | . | CATSREDKGMNTEAFF | TGTGCCACCAGCAGAGAGGATAAGGGGATGAACACTGAAGCTTTCTTT
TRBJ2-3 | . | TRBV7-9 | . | CASRLADTQYF | TGTGCCAGCAGACTAGCAGATACGCAGTATTTT
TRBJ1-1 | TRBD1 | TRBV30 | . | CASPGQGNTEAFF | TGTGCCTCTCCGGGACAGGGGAACACTGAAGCTTTCTTT
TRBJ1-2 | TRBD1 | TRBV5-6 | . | CASSPPDRTNYGYTF | TGTGCCAGCAGCCCACCGGACAGGACTAACTATGGCTACACCTTC
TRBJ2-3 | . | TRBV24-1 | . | CATSDPARTDTQYF | TGTGCCACCAGTGATCCCGCGCGGACAGATACGCAGTATTTT
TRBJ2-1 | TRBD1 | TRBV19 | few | CASSTRTGSYNEQFF | TGTGCCAGTAGTACCCGGACAGGTTCCTACAATGAGCAGTTCTTC
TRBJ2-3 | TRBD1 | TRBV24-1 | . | CATSDRTGVTDTQYF | TGTGCCACCAGTGATAGGACAGGGGTCACAGATACGCAGTATTTT
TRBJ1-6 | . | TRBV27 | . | CASSLSSGGSLHF | TGTGCCAGCAGTTTATCGTCGGGGGGATCCCTCCACTTT
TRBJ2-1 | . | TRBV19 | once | CASSTTVSYNEQFF | TGTGCCAGTAGTACGACTGTCTCCTACAATGAGCAGTTCTTC
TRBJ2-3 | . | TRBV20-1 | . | CSASWGGTDTQYF | TGCAGTGCTAGTTGGGGGGGCACAGATACGCAGTATTTT
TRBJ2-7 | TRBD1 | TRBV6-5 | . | CASGLEDRPYEQYF | TGTGCCAGCGGCCTTGAGGACAGGCCCTACGAGCAGTACTTC
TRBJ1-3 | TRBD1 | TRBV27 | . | CASSLRGHGNTIYF | TGTGCCAGCAGTTTAAGGGGGCACGGAAACACCATATATTTT
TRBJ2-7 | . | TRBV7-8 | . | CASPDRPSYEQYF | TGTGCCAGCCCTGACAGGCCGTCCTACGAGCAGTACTTC
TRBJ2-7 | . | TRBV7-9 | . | CASSLQDSYEQYF | TGTGCCAGCAGCTTACAGGATTCCTACGAGCAGTACTTC
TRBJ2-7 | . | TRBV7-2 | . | CASSLIQMGYEQYF | TGTGCCAGCAGCTTAATACAGATGGGCTACGAGCAGTACTTC
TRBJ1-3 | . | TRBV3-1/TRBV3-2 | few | CASSQGAGNTIYF | TGTGCCAGCAGCCAGGGGGCGGGAAACACCATATATTTT
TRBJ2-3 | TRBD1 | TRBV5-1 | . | CASSTGADTQYF | TGCGCCAGCAGCACAGGGGCAGATACGCAGTATTTT
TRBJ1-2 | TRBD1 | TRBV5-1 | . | CASSLVGQGGGYGYTF | TGCGCCAGCAGCTTGGTGGGACAGGGGGGCGGCTATGGCTACACCTTC
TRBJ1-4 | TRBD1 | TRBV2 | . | CASSPRQGTNEKLFF | TGTGCCAGCAGTCCTAGACAGGGGACTAATGAAAAACTGTTTTTT
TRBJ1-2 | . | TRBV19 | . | CASSIDGKADGYTF | TGTGCCAGTAGTATCGACGGGAAGGCGGATGGCTACACCTTC
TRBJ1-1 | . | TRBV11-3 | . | CASSAPGGRAFF | TGTGCCAGCAGCGCCCCGGGGGGCCGAGCTTTCTTT